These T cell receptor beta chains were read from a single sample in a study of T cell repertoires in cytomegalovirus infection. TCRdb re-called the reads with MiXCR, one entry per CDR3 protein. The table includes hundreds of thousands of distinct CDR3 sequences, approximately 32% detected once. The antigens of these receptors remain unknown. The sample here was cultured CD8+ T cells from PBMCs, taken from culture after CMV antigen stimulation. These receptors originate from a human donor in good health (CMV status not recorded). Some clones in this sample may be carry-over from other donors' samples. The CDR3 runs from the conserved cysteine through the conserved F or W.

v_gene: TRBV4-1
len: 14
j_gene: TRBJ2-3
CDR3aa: CASSLGPGGDTQYF

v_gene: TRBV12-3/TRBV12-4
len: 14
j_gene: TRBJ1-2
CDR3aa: CASSQPSPVDGYTF

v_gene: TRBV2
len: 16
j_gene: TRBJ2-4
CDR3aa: CASSTDTVLGGNIQYF

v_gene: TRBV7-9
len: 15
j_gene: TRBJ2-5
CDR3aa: CASSPAGSFQETQYF

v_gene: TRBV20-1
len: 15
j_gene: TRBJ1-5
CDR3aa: CSARDRQFSNQPQHF

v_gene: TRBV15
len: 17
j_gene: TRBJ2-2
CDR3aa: CATSRDHYGGNTGELFF

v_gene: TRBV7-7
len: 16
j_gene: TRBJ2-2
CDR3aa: CASSPWDRVNTGELFF

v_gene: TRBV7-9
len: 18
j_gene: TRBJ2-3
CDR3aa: CASSFPPGTHDSTDTQYF

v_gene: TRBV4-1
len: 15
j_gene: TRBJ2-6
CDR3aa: CASSQNRFGANVLTF

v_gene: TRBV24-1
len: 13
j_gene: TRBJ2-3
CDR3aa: CATSDQPWDTQYF

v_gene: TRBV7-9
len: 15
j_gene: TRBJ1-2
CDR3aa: CASRRRGQGNYGYTF

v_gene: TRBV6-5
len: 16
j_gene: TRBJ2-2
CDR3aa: CASSPRAGTNTGELFF

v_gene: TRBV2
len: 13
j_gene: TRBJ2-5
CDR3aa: CASTPWTWETQYF

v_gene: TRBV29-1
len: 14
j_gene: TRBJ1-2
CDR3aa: CSVEPIGIAYGYTF

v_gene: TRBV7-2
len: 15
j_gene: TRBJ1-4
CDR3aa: CASSLGGYLNEKLFF

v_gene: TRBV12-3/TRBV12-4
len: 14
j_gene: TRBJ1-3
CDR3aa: CASSLGSKGDTIYF

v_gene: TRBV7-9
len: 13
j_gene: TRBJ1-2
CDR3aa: CASSFAGLLGYTF

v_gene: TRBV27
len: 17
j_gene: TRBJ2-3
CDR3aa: CASSPMSRPKHTDTQYF

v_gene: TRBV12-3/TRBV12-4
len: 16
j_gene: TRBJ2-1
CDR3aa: CASSFVAGGFVNEQFF

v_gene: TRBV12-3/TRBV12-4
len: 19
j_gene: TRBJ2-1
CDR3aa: CASSLRGLAGGGRFNEQFF

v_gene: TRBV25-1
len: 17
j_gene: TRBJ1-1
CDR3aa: CASSEFGSWGVNTEAFF

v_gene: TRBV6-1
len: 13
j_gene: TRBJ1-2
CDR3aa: CASSPYGVGGYTF

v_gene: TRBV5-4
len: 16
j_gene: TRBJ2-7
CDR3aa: CASSSGLAGGIYEQYF

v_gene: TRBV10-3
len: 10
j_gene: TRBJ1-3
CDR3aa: CAIGRNTIYF

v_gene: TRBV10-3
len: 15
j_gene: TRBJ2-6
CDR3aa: CAILKSISGANVLTF

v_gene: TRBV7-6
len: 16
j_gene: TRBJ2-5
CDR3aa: CASSPILVSARETQYF

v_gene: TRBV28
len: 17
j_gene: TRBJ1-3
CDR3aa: CASSLSVKGRTGNTIYF

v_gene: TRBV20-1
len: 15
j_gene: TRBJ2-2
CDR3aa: CSARDLQGYTGELFF

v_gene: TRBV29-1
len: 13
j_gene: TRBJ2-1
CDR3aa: CSTERGVYNEQFF

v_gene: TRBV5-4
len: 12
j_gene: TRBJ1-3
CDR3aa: CASSQDGNTIYF

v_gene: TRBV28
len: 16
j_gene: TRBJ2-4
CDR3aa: CASSLPLAGGKNIQYF

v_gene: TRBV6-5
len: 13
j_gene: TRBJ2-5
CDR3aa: CASSYVSGETQYF

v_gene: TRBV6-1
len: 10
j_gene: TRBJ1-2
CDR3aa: CASSELAVFF

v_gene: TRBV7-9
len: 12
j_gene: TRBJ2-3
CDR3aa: CASSTTGTSSHF

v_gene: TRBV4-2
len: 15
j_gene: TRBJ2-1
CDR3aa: CASSHLGGGYNEQFF

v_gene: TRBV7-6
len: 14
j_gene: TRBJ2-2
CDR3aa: CASSPTGWSGELFF

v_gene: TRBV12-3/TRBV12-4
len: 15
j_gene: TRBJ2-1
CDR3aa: CASSHRASGIDEQFF

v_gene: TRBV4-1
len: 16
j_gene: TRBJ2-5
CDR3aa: CASSPQRGISQETQYF

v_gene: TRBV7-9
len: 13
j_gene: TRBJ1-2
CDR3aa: CASTKGGANGYTF

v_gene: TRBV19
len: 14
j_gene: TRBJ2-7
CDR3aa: CASSKGRTDYEQYF

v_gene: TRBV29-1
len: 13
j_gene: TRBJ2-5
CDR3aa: CSVEGRGLETQYF

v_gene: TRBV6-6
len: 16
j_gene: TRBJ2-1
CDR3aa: CASSYPTSGGPNEQFF

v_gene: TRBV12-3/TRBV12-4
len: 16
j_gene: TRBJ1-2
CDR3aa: CASKQGTYKSNYGYTF

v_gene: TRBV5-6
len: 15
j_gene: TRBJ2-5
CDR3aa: CASSLEARVRETQYF

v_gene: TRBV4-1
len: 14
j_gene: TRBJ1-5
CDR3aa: CASSQRQINQPQHF

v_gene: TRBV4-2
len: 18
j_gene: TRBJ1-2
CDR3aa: CASSQDPWDDRDHYGYTF

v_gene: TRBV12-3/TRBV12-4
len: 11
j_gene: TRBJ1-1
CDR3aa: CASISGGSAFF

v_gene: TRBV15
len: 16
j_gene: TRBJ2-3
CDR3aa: CATSRDFGGTTDTQYF

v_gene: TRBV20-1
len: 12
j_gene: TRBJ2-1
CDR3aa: CSARSNRNEPFF

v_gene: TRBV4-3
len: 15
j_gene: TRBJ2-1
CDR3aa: CASSPGGEPYNEQFF

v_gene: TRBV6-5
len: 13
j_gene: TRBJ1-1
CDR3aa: CASSPFPGTEAFF

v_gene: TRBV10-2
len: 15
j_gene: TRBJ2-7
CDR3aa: CASSEGPAPSYEQYF

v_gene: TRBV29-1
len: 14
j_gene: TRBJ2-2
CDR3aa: CSVDLGGYTGELFF

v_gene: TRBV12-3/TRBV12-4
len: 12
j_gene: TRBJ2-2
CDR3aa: CASTFGSKELFF

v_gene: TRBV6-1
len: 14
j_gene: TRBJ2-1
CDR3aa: CASSRTVGGLEQFF